Below, one TCR beta chain is given with its context. What it binds is not known. These data belong to a study of shared clonotypes between healthy human individuals. Study information: In total, the donors were two women and a few men aged 18 to 49. The study used three CD4 naive, three CD4 memory, two CD8 naive and one CD8 memory plate per donor.

Study-wide findings and caveats: A reduction in generation probabilities was seen for non-shared clonotypes relative to those shared by all four donors. Naive subsets generally had larger estimated richness than memory subsets.

V was pared by 5 bases and J by 1 base, with 11 bases between. Germline lookup yields CDR1 MDHEN and CDR2 SYDVKM. The CDR3 extends over 15 amino acids. Only in-frame clones appear in the TCRdb table, and some are missing; sequencing was by immunoSEQ multiplex PCR. The sample yields approximately 2.5 million clones, around 94% seen once. Input material: naive CD4+ T cells sorted from blood. Regarding subset: CD45RA+ positively selected. The TCR sequence derives from a man aged 18 to 30 in good health. The chain combines TRBV28 with TRBJ2-2; a weak D match, TRBD1 (5 bases). The CDR3 DNA reads TGTGCCAGCAGTCCCCTCGACAGGAACACCGGGGAGCTGTTTTTT. It is translated as CASSPLDRNTGELFF.